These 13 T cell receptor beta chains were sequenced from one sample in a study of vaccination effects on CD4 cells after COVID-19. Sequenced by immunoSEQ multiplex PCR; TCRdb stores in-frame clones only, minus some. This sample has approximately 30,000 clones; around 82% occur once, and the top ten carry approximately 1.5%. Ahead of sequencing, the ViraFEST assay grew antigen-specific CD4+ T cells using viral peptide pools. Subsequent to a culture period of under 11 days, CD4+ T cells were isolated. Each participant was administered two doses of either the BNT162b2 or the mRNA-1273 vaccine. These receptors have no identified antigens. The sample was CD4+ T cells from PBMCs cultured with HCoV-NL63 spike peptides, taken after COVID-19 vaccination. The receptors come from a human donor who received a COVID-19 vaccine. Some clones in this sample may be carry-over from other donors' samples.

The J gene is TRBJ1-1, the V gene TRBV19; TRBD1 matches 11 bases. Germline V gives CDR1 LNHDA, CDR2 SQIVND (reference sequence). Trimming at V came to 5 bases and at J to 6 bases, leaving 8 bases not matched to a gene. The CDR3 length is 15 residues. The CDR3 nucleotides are TGTGCCAGTAGTGGGACCCCGGGACAGGGGGCTGAAGCTTTCTTT. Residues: CASSGTPGQGAEAFF.

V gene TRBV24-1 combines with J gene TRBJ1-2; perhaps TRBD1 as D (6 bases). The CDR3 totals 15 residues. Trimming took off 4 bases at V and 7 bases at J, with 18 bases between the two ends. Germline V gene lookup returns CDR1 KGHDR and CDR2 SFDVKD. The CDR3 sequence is CATSDTTGFVTGYTF. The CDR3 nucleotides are TGTGCCACCAGTGACACCACAGGGTTTGTTACTGGCTACACCTTC.

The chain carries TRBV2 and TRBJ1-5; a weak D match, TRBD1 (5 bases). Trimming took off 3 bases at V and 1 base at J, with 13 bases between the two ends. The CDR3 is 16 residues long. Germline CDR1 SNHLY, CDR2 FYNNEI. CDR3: CASSDDIRDSNQPQHF. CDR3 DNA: TGTGCCAGCAGTGATGATATCCGGGACAGCAATCAGCCCCAGCATTTT.

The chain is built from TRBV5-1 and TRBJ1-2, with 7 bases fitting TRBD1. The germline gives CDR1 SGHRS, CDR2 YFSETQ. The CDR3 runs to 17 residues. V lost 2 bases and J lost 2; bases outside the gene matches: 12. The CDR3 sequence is CASSFRPVPGQNYGYTF. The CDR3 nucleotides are TGCGCCAGCAGCTTTAGACCCGTCCCGGGACAGAACTATGGCTACACCTTC.

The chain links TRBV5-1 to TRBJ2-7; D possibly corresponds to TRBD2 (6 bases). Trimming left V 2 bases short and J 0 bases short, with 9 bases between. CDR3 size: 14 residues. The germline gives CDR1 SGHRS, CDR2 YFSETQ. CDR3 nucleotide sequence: TGCGCCAGCAGCTTCTCGACTAGCTCCTACGAGCAGTACGTC. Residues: CASSFSTSSYEQYV.

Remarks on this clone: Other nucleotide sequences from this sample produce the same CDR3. CDR3 sequence (DNA): TGCGCCAGCAGCTTGGCCGGGACAGGCGGGGACACTGAAGCTTTCTTT. Its protein product is CASSLAGTGGDTEAFF. The chain uses TRBV5-1 and TRBJ1-1; TRBD1 matches 8 bases. The CDR3 extends over 16 amino acids. V was pared by 0 bases and J by 3 bases, with 7 bases of the junction left unmatched. Germline V gene data show CDR1 as SGHRS and CDR2 as YFSETQ.

The CDR3 sequence: CASSLASGSITEAFF. The DNA for the CDR3 is TGCGCCAGCAGCTTGGCCTCAGGGAGTATCACTGAAGCTTTCTTT. J is TRBJ1-1 and V is TRBV5-1; D is perhaps TRBD1 (5 bases). In germline, CDR1 is SGHRS, CDR2 YFSETQ. The CDR3 covers 15 residues. Trimming took off 0 bases at V and 4 bases at J, with 13 bases between the two ends.

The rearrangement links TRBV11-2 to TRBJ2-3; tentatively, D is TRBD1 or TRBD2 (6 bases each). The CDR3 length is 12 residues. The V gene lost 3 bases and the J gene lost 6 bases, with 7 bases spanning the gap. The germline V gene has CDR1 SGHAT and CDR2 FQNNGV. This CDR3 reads CASSLGGDTQYF. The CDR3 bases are TGTGCCAGCAGCTTGGGGGGCGATACGCAGTATTTT.

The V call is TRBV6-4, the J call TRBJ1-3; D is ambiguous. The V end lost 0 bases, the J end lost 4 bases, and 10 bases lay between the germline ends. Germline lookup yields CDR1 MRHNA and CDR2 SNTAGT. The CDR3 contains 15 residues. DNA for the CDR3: TGTGCCAGCAGTGACTCGAAACCCCAGGGAAACACCATATATTTT. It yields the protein CASSDSKPQGNTIYF.

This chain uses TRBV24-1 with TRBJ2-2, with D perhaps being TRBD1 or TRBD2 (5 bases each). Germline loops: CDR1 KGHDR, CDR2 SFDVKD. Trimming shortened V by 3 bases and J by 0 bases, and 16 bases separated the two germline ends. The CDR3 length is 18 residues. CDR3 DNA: TGTGCCACCAGTGATCCAGGAGGAAGGGGTGCGAACACCGGGGAGCTGTTTTTT. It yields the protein CATSDPGGRGANTGELFF.

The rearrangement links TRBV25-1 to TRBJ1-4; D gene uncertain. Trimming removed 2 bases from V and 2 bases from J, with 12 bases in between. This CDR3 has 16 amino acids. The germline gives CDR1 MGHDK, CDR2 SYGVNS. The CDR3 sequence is CASSEGVRVTNEKLFF. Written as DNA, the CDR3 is TGTGCCAGCAGTGAAGGGGTGAGGGTGACTAATGAAAAACTGTTTTTT. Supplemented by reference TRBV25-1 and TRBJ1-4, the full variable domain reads EADIYQTPRYLVIGTGKKITLECSQTMGHDKMYWYQQDPGMELHLIHYSYGVNSTEKGDLSSESTVSRIRTEHFPLTLESARPSHTSQYLCASSEGVRVTNEKLFFGSGTQLSVL.

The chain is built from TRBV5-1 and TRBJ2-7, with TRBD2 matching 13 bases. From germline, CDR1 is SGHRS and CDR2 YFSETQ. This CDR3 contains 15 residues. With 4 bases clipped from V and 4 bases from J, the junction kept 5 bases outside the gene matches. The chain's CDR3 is CASSPGLAGEYEQYV. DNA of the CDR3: TGCGCCAGCAGCCCAGGACTAGCGGGAGAATACGAGCAGTACGTC.

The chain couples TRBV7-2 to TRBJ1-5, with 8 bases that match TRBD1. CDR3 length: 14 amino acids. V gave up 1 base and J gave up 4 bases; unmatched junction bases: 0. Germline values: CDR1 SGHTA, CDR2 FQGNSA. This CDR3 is CASSLGQGNQPQHF. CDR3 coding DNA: TGTGCCAGCAGCTTAGGACAGGGGAATCAGCCCCAGCATTTT.